Presented here are 5 T cell receptor beta chains from one specimen sequenced in a study of naive CD8 T cells in extremely preterm neonates. Here immunoSEQ multiplex PCR was the method, and the copy in TCRdb shows in-frame clones only, minus some. The table has 5,500 to 7,000 clones, 95% to 97% seen once. The sequenced sample consisted of naive CD8+ T cells from blood. The receptors shown here come from a human donor in good health.

The V gene is TRBV4-1, the J gene TRBJ1-3, with 7 bases fitting TRBD1. Germline V gives CDR1 MGHRA, CDR2 YSYEKL. V lost 3 bases and J lost 4; bases outside the gene matches: 9. This CDR3 has 16 amino acids. For the CDR3, the DNA is TGCGCCAGCAGCCACCCAACAGGGGAACGCGGAAACACCATATATTTT. Its protein is CASSHPTGERGNTIYF.

The chain uses TRBV7-2 and TRBJ2-7, with a tentative D call TRBD2 (6 bases). In germline, CDR1 is SGHTA, CDR2 FQGNSA. The CDR3 extends over 15 amino acids. Trimming pared 4 bases from V and 3 bases from J, leaving 16 bases between. DNA of the CDR3: TGTGCCAGCAGCTCTCAGGGACTCAAACGCTACGAGCAGTACTTC. This gives the protein CASSSQGLKRYEQYF. Supplemented by reference TRBV7-2 and TRBJ2-7, the full variable domain reads GAGVSQSPSNKVTEKGKDVELRCDPISGHTALYWYRQSLGQGLEFLIYFQGNSAPDKSGLPSDRFSAERTGGSVSTLTIQRTQQEDSAVYLCASSSQGLKRYEQYFGPGTRLTVT.

This chain's CDR3 is CASSSRQNTEAFF. The DNA of the CDR3 is TGTGCCAGCTCTTCCAGGCAGAACACTGAAGCTTTCTTT. The rearrangement uses TRBV18 and TRBJ1-1; D gene uncertain. CDR1 and CDR2 from the germline V gene are KGHSH and LQKENI. The CDR3 is made up of 13 amino acids. Between the trimmed V and J ends, which lost 6 bases and 1 base, there was a span of 9 bases.

This sequence joins TRBV5-6 and TRBJ1-6; TRBD1 matches at 8 bases. Germline lookup yields CDR1 SGHDT and CDR2 YYEEEE. J was trimmed by 9 bases and V by 6 bases; bases with no gene match: 8. This CDR3 is built from 14 residues. The CDR3 DNA sequence: TGTGCCAGCACCACGGACAGGGTAACTTCACCCCTCCACTTT. This sequence encodes CASTTDRVTSPLHF.

J is TRBJ2-3 and V is TRBV7-8; maybe TRBD2 (5 bases). V lost 5 bases to trimming and J lost 3 bases, with 12 bases between them. Germline CDR1 SGHVS, CDR2 FQNEAQ. This CDR3 region has 14 residues. CDR3 bases: TGTGCCAGCAGCCTCAGGCGGGTGACAGATACGCAGTATTTT. The encoded protein is CASSLRRVTDTQYF.